The 24 T cell receptor beta chains reported below all come from one sample, sequenced in a study of a mutant IDH1 vaccine in newly diagnosed glioma. The method was immunoSEQ multiplex PCR; TCRdb's version includes in-frame clones alone and lacks a portion of them. The sample has tens of thousands of clones, about 80% seen once. Described time point: baseline, week 1 (first vaccination visit). Treatment reported: pre-vaccination baseline after standard-of-care therapy. The source material was PBMCs, sampled from a glioma patient treated with radiotherapy, temozolomide or both. Receptor source: a man aged 40-55 years with glioma. Some clones in this sample may be carry-over from other donors' samples.

The V call is TRBV2, the J call TRBJ1-6; 8 bases map to TRBD1. The V and J ends lost 6 bases and 4 bases, in that order; junction bases with no gene match: 5. Germline CDR1 is SNHLY and CDR2 is FYNNEI. This CDR3 comprises 15 residues. CDR3 nucleotides: TGTGCCAGCAGCCTACAGGGGGGGTATAATTCACCCCTCCACTTT. Its protein is CASSLQGGYNSPLHF.

The chain combines TRBV30 with TRBJ2-1; D is possibly TRBD1 or TRBD2 (5 bases each). CDR3 length: 11 residues. Between the trimmed V and J ends, which lost 1 base and 14 bases, there was a span of 12 bases. CDR1 and CDR2 from the germline V gene are GTSNPN and SVGIG (reference sequence). CDR3 amino acids: CAWSGGLGKFF. For the CDR3, the DNA is TGTGCCTGGAGTGGGGGGTTGGGGAAGTTCTTC.

V is TRBV6-5 and J is TRBJ1-2, with 9 bases fitting TRBD1. The CDR3 has 15 amino acids. The germline gives CDR1 MNHEY, CDR2 SVGAGI. The junction had 7 bases not matched to a gene; V was cut back by 0 bases and J by 8 bases. CDR3 sequence: CASSYSRDRVGGYTF. Written as DNA, the CDR3 is TGTGCCAGCAGTTACTCGCGGGACAGGGTTGGAGGCTACACCTTC.

DNA for the CDR3: TGTGCCTTCGAACGGGGGCTCTACGAGCAGTACTTC. It translates to CAFERGLYEQYF. This chain connects TRBV30 to TRBJ2-7; either TRBD1 or TRBD2 may supply D (6 bases each). The germline V and J ends were trimmed by 7 bases and 3 bases, with 13 bases remaining between them. Germline V gene lookup returns CDR1 GTSNPN and CDR2 SVGIG (reference sequence). This CDR3 contains 12 residues.

This rearrangement joins TRBV19 to TRBJ1-1; 9 bases match TRBD1. Germline loops: CDR1 LNHDA, CDR2 SQIVND (reference sequence). J was trimmed by 4 bases and V by 5 bases; bases with no gene match: 8. There are 15 residues in the CDR3. The CDR3 DNA reads TGTGCCAGTAGTGGACAGGGGAGGGGAGCCACTGAAGCTTTCTTT. It codes for CASSGQGRGATEAFF.

CDR3 region: CASGPPGYTEAFF. CDR3 coding DNA: TGTGCCAGCGGACCTCCAGGGTACACTGAAGCTTTCTTT. The V and J genes are TRBV4-2 and TRBJ1-1, with D perhaps TRBD1 (5 bases). This CDR3 is built from 13 residues. V gave up 8 bases and J gave up 3 bases, with 13 bases separating them. Germline CDR1 LGHNA, CDR2 YNFKEQ.

The V gene is TRBV29-1, the J gene TRBJ2-3; 10 bases align to TRBD1. Germline CDR1 and CDR2: SQVTM and ANQGSEA. The CDR3 length is 15 residues. After removal of 6 bases from V and 5 bases from J, the junction contained 11 bases not matched to a gene. CDR3 sequence reads: CSVPPGQGNKDTQYF. CDR3 bases: TGCAGCGTCCCCCCGGGACAGGGGAATAAAGATACGCAGTATTTT.

The J gene is TRBJ2-7, the V gene TRBV29-1; 10 bases align to TRBD1. The CDR3 is 12 amino acids. V lost 3 bases, J lost 6 bases, and 2 bases stayed unmatched. Germline loops: CDR1 SQVTM, CDR2 ANQGSEA. In DNA, the CDR3 is TGCAGCGTTGACCGGGACAGGGGCGAGCAGTACTTC. Encoded protein: CSVDRDRGEQYF.

The chain links TRBV5-4 to TRBJ2-5; D is unclear. The CDR3 has 14 residues. The germline gives CDR1 SGHNT, CDR2 YYREEE (reference sequence). The V end lost 0 bases, the J end lost 1 base, and 7 bases lay between the germline ends. CDR3 amino acids: CASSLVGPQETQYF. The CDR3 DNA reads as TGTGCCAGCAGCTTGGTCGGGCCCCAAGAGACCCAGTACTTC.

J is TRBJ2-5 and V is TRBV2; weak D call: TRBD2 (5 bases). Trimming pared 2 bases from V and 4 bases from J, leaving 11 bases between. The CDR3 is 14 amino acids. Per the germline V gene, CDR1 is SNHLY and CDR2 is FYNNEI. CDR3 nucleotide sequence: TGTGCCAGCAGTGAACCGGGATTCTCAGAGACCCAGTACTTC. This codes for CASSEPGFSETQYF. The variable domain in full, with the rest retrieved from reference TRBV2 and TRBJ2-5, is EPEVTQTPSHQVTQMGQEVILRCVPISNHLYFYWYRQILGQKVEFLVSFYNNEISEKSEIFDDQFSVERPDGSNFTLKIRSTKLEDSAMYFCASSEPGFSETQYFGPGTRLLVL.

The chain couples TRBV5-4 to TRBJ2-5, with TRBD1 matching over 7 bases. There are 15 residues in the CDR3. Losses at the gene ends were 4 bases for V and 5 bases for J; bases not matched to a gene: 11. CDR1 is SGHNT and CDR2 is YYREEE in the germline V gene (reference sequence). The CDR3 region is CASSPDRSLRETQYF. The CDR3 nucleotides read TGTGCCAGCAGCCCGGACAGGTCCCTACGGGAGACCCAGTACTTC.

This clone has a single count. The chain links TRBV25-1 to TRBJ2-1; a possible D gene is TRBD1 (6 bases). The germline CDR1 and CDR2 sequences are MGHDK and SYGVNS. Trimming took off 6 bases at V and 3 bases at J, with 18 bases between the two ends. This CDR3 region has 16 residues. The CDR3 here is CASRDLTGSGYNEQFF. CDR3 sequence (DNA): TGTGCCAGCAGAGACCTAACAGGGTCAGGCTACAATGAGCAGTTCTTC.

Remarks on this clone: Additional DNA sequences in this sample encode the identical CDR3. V usage is TRBV20-1 and J usage is TRBJ1-1, with no clear D. V was cut by 2 bases and J by 1 base, with 2 bases left in between. The CDR3 covers 11 residues. The germline CDR1 and CDR2 sequences are DFQATT and SNEGSKA (reference sequence). The CDR3 reads CSARQNTEAFF. For the CDR3, the DNA is TGCAGTGCTAGACAGAACACTGAAGCTTTCTTT.

The rearrangement joins TRBV10-2 to TRBJ2-5, with TRBD1 identical over 8 bases. The germline gives CDR1 WSHSY, CDR2 SAAADI. CDR3 length equals 13 residues. V lost 2 bases and J lost 5; bases outside the gene matches: 1. CDR3 residues: CASSEQGAETQYF. DNA for the CDR3: TGCGCCAGCAGTGAGCAGGGGGCTGAGACCCAGTACTTC.

This chain connects TRBV6-6 to TRBJ2-2, with no clear D. The CDR3 spans 14 residues. Trimming pared 2 bases from V and 4 bases from J, leaving 8 bases between. CDR1 and CDR2 (germline): MNHNY, SVGAGI (reference sequence). CDR3 sequence reads: CASSYPLVTGELFF. The CDR3 nucleotides read TGTGCCAGCAGTTACCCCCTAGTCACCGGGGAGCTGTTTTTT.

V is TRBV6-1 and J is TRBJ2-7; perhaps D is TRBD1 or TRBD2 (7 bases each). Germline V gene sequence: CDR1 MNHNS, CDR2 SASEGT. CDR3 length: 14 amino acids. Trimming left V 6 bases short and J 0 bases short, with 12 bases between. The CDR3 nucleotides are TGTGCCAGCAGGGGGGGGGACAGCTCCTACGAGCAGTACTTC. Amino acids: CASRGGDSSYEQYF.

V usage is TRBV4-1 and J usage is TRBJ2-3; no firm D call. Germline V lookup: CDR1 MGHRA, CDR2 YSYEKL. Trimming removed 0 bases at V and 1 base at J, with 8 bases between. The CDR3 sequence is 15 residues long. The CDR3 spells CASSQEYPGTDTQYF. The CDR3 DNA reads as TGCGCCAGCAGCCAAGAATATCCGGGCACAGATACGCAGTATTTT.

The chain has TRBV5-1 and TRBJ2-6, with 12 bases fitting TRBD2. The CDR3 spans 19 residues. J was trimmed by 2 bases and V by 0 bases; bases with no gene match: 6. Germline-derived CDR1 and CDR2 are SGHRS and YFSETQ. CDR3 sequence: CASSLEPSGGATGANVLTF. The DNA for the CDR3 is TGCGCCAGCAGCTTGGAACCTAGCGGGGGGGCGACTGGGGCCAACGTCCTGACTTTC.

The chain carries TRBV5-1 and TRBJ2-5, with no clear D. Trimming pared 4 bases from V and 2 bases from J, leaving 12 bases between. Per germline, CDR1 SGHRS and CDR2 YFSETQ. The CDR3 is 14 residues long. CDR3 nucleotide sequence: TGCGCCAGCAGCGTAGTCCCATGGCAAGAGACCCAGTACTTC. Protein sequence: CASSVVPWQETQYF.

The V gene is TRBV2, the J gene TRBJ1-1, with D maybe TRBD1 (6 bases). Trimming left V 10 bases short and J 7 bases short, with 25 bases between. The CDR3 length is 15 residues. The V gene's germline CDR1 is SNHLY and CDR2 FYNNEI. CDR3 sequence: CATVLGGPLSDEAFF. CDR3 DNA: TGTGCCACCGTGCTTGGGGGGCCCCTATCCGATGAAGCTTTCTTT.

As DNA, the CDR3 is TGTGCCAGCTCACCAATAGGCAGATTCATGAACACTGAAGCTTTCTTT. Its translation: CASSPIGRFMNTEAFF. The chain joins TRBV18 to TRBJ1-1; no firm D call. V was trimmed by 2 bases and J by 0 bases, leaving 13 bases between them. The germline CDR1 and CDR2 sequences are KGHSH and LQKENI. The CDR3 has 16 residues.

This chain links TRBV5-1 with TRBJ1-2; 12 positions agree with TRBD1. Trimming removed 4 bases from V and 3 bases from J; junction bases left unmatched: 7. Per the germline V gene, CDR1 is SGHRS and CDR2 is YFSETQ. The CDR3 runs 16 residues. CDR3 bases: TGCGCCAGCAGCGAAGGGACAGGGGGCGCCTACTATGGCTACACCTTC. Encoded protein: CASSEGTGGAYYGYTF.

Only one count was recorded for this clone. V usage is TRBV30 and J usage is TRBJ1-1; the D is unclear. The CDR3 loop spans 13 amino acids. Germline lookup yields CDR1 GTSNPN and CDR2 SVGIG (reference sequence). Trimming removed 5 bases at V and 5 bases at J, with 15 bases between. The CDR3: CAWDFQSGTEAFF. The CDR3 DNA follows: TGTGCCTGGGACTTCCAATCGGGGACTGAAGCTTTCTTT.

This clone occurred a few times. V is TRBV10-1 and J is TRBJ1-2; TRBD1 aligns across 7 bases. Germline V gene sequence: CDR1 WNHNN, CDR2 SYGVQD (reference sequence). This CDR3 contains 17 residues. The J segment lost 4 bases and the V segment lost 0 bases, leaving 11 bases of the junction unmatched. CDR3 protein: CASSESEETGVSYGYTF. Here the CDR3 DNA reads TGCGCCAGCAGTGAGTCGGAAGAAACAGGGGTTAGCTATGGCTACACCTTC.